This T cell receptor (beta chain) stems from a study of blood T cell repertoires in COVID-19. Study overall: Acute and convalescent COVID-19 specimens originated in the United States, Italy and Spain. The cDNA or gDNA used as material had been derived from T cells, B-cell-depleted T cells, or PBMCs.

As handled by the study authors: Reference gene primer amplification in the assay estimated nucleated cell counts. The assay was immunoSEQ multiplex PCR, and TCRdb's table has in-frame clones only and misses some. V and J calls and clone size are copied from that table; D and trimming were computed from the DNA. The sample lists approximately 94,000 clones; 75% to 95% were seen once. Between the trimmed V and J ends, which lost 6 bases and 6 bases, there was a span of 30 bases. CDR3 length: 18 amino acids. CDR1 and CDR2 (germline): MNHEY, SVGEGT. This clone was seen a handful of times. This TCR was sampled from a woman in her 50s in a cohort sampled during active COVID-19. This rearrangement joins TRBV6-2 or TRBV6-3 to TRBJ2-7; tentatively, D is TRBD2 (6 bases). Sequencing used peripheral blood. CDR3 bases: TGTGCCAGCAGACCTCTACTAGCCTCCGATACTTTGGGAGCCGAGCAGTACTTC. It yields the protein CASRPLLASDTLGAEQYF.